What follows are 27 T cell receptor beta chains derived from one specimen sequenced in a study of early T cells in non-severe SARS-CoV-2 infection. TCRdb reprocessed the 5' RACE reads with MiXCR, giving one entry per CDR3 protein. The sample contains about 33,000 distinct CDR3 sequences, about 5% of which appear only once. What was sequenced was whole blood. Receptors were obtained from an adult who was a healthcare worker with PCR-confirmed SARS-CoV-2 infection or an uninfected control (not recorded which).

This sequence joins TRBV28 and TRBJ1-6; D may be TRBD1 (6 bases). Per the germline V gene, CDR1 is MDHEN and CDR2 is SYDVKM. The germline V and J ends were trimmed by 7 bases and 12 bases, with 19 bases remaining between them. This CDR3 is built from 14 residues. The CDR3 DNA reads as TGTGCCAGCACCGCCGGGGGGCGAGGGAGACCCCTCCACTTT. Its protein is CASTAGGRGRPLHF.

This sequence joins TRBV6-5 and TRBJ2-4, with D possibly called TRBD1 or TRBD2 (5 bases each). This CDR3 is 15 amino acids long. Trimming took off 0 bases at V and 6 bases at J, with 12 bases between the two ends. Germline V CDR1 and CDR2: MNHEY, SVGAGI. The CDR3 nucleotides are TGTGCCAGCAGTTACTCAAGGGGACCACGAAACATTCAGTACTTC. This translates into CASSYSRGPRNIQYF.

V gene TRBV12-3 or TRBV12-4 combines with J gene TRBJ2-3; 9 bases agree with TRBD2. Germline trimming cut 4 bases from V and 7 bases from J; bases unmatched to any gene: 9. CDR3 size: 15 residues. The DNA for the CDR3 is TGTGCCAGCAGTTCCTCGGGTAGCGGGGGCTATACGCAGTATTTT. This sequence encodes CASSSSGSGGYTQYF.

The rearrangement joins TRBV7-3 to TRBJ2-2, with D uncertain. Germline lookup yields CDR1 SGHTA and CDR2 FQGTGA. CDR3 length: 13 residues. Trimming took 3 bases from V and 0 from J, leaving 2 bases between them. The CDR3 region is CASSFSNTGELFF. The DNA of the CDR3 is TGTGCCAGCAGCTTTTCGAACACCGGGGAGCTGTTTTTT.

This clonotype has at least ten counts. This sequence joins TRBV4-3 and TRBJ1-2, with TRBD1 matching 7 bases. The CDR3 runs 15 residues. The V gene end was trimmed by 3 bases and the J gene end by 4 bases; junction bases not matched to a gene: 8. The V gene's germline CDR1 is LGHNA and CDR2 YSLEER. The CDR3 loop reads CASSHGTAQSYGYTF. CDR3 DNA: TGCGCCAGCAGCCATGGGACAGCTCAGAGCTATGGCTACACCTTC.

This chain's CDR3 is CASSPGTGGPYEQYF. The CDR3 nucleotides read TGTGCCAGCAGCCCTGGGACAGGGGGTCCCTACGAGCAGTACTTC. The chain joins TRBV7-8 to TRBJ2-7, with 11 positions matching TRBD1. CDR1 and CDR2 from the germline V gene are SGHVS and FQNEAQ. V gave up 5 bases and J gave up 2 bases; unmatched junction bases: 5. The CDR3 loop spans 15 amino acids.

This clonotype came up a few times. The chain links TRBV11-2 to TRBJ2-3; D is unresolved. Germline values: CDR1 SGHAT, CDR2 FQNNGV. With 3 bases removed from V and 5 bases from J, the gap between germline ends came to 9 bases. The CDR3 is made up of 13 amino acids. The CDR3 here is CASSFYRGDTQYF. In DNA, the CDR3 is TGTGCCAGCAGCTTCTATAGAGGAGATACGCAGTATTTT.

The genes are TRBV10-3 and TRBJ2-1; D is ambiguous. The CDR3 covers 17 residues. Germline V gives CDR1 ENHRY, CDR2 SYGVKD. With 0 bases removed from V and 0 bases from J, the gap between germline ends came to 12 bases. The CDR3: CAISESPPESSYNEQFF. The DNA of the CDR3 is TGTGCCATCAGTGAGTCCCCCCCAGAGAGCTCCTACAATGAGCAGTTCTTC.

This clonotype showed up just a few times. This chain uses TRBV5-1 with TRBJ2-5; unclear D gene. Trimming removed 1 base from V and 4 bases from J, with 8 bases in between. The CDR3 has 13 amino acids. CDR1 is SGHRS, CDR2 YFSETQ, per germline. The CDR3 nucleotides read TGCGCCAGCAGCTTGCCCCCCGGAGAGACCCAGTACTTC. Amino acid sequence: CASSLPPGETQYF.

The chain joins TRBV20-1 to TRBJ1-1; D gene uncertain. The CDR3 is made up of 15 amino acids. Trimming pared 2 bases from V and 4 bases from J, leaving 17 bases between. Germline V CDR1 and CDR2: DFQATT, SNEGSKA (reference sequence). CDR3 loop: CSARLLKEGSTEAFF. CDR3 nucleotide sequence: TGCAGTGCTAGACTTCTTAAAGAAGGGAGCACTGAAGCTTTCTTT.

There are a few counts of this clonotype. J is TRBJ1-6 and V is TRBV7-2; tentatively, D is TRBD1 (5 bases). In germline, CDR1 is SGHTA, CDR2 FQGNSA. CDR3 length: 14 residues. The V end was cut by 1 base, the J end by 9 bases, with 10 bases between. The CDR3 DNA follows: TGTGCCAGCAGCTTAGACGGGACTCTTTCACCCCTCCACTTT. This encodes CASSLDGTLSPLHF. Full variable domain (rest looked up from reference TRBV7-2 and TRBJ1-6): GAGVSQSPSNKVTEKGKDVELRCDPISGHTALYWYRQSLGQGLEFLIYFQGNSAPDKSGLPSDRFSAERTGGSVSTLTIQRTQQEDSAVYLCASSLDGTLSPLHFGNGTRLTVT.

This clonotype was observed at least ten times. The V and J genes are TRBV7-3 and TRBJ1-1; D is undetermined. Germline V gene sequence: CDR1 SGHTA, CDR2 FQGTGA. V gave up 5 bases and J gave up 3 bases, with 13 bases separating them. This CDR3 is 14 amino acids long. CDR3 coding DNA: TGTGCCAGCAGCCCGCATGGGGAGGACACTGAAGCTTTCTTT. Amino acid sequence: CASSPHGEDTEAFF.

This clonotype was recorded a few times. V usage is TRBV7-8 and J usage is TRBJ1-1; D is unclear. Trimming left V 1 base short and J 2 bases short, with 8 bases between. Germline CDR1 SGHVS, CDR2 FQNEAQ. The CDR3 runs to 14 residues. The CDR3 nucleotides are TGTGCCAGCAGCTTAGGGAGGTCTAACACTGAAGCTTTCTTT. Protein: CASSLGRSNTEAFF.

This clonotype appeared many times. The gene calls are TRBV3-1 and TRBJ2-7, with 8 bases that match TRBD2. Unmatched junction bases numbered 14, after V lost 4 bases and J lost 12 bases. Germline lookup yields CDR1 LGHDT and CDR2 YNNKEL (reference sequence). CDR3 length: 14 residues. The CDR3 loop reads CASSPLKHGGVLYF. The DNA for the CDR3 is TGTGCCAGCAGCCCCCTGAAGCACGGGGGGGTTCTGTACTTC.

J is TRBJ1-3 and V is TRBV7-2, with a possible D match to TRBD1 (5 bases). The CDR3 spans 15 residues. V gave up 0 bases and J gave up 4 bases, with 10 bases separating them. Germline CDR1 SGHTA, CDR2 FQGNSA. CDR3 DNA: TGTGCCAGCAGCTTAGCAGGGGCGCGGGGAAACACCATATATTTT. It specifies CASSLAGARGNTIYF.

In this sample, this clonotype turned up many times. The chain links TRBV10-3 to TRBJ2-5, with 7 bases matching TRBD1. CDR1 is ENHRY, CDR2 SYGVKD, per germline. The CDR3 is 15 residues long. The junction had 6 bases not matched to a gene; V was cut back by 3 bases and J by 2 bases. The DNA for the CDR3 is TGTGCCATCAGTGAAACAGGGGCGAAACAAGAGACCCAGTACTTC. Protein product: CAISETGAKQETQYF.

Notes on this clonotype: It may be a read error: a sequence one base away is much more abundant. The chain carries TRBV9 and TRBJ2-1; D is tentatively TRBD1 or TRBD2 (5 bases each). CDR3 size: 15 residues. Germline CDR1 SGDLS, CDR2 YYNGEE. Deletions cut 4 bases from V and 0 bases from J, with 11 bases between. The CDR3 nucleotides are TGTGCCAGCAGCTACGAAGGGACCTCCTACAATGAGCAGTTCTTC. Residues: CASSYEGTSYNEQFF.

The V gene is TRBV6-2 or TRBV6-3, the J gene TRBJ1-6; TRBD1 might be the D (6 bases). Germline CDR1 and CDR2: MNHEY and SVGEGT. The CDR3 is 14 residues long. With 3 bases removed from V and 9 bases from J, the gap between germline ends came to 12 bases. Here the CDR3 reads CASSYSGQLSPLHF. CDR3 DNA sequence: TGTGCCAGCAGTTATTCGGGACAACTTTCACCCCTCCACTTT.

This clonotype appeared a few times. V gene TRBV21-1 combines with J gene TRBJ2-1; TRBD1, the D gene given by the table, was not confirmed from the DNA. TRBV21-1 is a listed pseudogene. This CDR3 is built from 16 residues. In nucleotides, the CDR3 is TGTGCCAGCAGCAAAGTTTGGGGGCCTGACTACAATGAGCAGTTCTTC. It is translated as CASSKVWGPDYNEQFF.

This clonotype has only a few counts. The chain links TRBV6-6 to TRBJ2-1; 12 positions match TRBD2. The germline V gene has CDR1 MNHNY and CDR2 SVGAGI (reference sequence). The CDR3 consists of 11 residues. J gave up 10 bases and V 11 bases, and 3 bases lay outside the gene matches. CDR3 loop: CAASGGGEQFF. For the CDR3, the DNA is TGTGCCGCTAGCGGGGGGGGCGAGCAGTTCTTC.

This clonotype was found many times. This CDR3 is CASSEGGQPQHF. CDR3 DNA: TGTGCCAGCAGTGAAGGGGGCCAGCCCCAGCATTTT. The chain recombines TRBV6-6 with TRBJ1-5; 7 positions match TRBD1. Germline V gives CDR1 MNHNY, CDR2 SVGAGI (reference sequence). The CDR3 runs 12 residues. After removal of 5 bases from V and 7 bases from J, the junction contained 2 bases not matched to a gene.

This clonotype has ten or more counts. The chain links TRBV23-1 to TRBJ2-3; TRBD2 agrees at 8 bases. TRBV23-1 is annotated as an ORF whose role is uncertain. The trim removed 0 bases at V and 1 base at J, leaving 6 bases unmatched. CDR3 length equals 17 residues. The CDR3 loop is CASSQSNRRGGTDTQYF. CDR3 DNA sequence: TGCGCCAGCAGTCAATCGAATCGGCGGGGGGGCACAGATACGCAGTATTTT.

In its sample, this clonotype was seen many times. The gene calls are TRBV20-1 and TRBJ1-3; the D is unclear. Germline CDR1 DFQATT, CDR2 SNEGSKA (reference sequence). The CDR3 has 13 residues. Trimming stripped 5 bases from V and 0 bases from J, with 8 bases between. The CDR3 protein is CSARAVSGNTIYF. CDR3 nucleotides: TGCAGTGCTCGTGCAGTCTCTGGAAACACCATATATTTT.

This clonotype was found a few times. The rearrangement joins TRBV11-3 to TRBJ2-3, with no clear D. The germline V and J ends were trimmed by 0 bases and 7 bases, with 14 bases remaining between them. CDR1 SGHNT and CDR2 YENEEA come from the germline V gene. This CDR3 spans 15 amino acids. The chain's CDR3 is CASSLEGVGLNTQYF. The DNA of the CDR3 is TGTGCCAGCAGCTTAGAAGGTGTCGGGTTGAATACGCAGTATTTT.

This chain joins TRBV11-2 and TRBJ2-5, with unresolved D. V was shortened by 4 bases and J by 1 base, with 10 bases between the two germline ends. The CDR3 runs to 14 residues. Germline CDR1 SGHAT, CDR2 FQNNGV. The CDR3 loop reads CASSSNTLQETQYF. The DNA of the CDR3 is TGTGCCAGCAGCTCGAACACGCTCCAAGAGACCCAGTACTTC.

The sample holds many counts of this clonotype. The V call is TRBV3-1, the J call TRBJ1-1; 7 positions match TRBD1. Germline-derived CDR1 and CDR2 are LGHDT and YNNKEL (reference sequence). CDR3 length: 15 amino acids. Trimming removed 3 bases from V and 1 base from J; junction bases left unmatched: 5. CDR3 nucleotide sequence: TGTGCCAGCAGCCATCGACAGGGCCAGAACACTGAAGCTTTCTTT. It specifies CASSHRQGQNTEAFF.

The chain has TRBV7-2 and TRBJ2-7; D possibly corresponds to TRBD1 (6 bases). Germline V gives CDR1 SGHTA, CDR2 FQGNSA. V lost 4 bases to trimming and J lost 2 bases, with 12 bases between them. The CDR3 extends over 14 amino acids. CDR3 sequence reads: CASSSNRAAYEQYF. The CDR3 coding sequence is TGTGCCAGCAGCTCCAACAGGGCCGCCTACGAGCAGTACTTC.